This T cell receptor (beta chain) was documented in a study of blood T cell repertoires in COVID-19. In the study overall: Nucleic acid was either cDNA or gDNA, and it came from T cells, B-cell-depleted T cells, or PBMCs.

As handled by the study authors: Nucleated cell counts were estimated from reference gene primer amplification. Produced via immunoSEQ multiplex PCR; TCRdb's table is partial and in-frame only. For V, J and clone size, that table is used; D and trimming come from the DNA. The table lists about 250,000 clones, 80% to 90% of them singletons. The CDR3 length is 15 residues. CDR1 and CDR2 from the germline V gene are LNHDA and SQIVND (reference sequence). J lost 8 bases, V lost 4 bases, and 6 bases had no gene match. Specimen: peripheral blood. This receptor was identified in an elderly man with acute or convalescent COVID-19. V gene TRBV19 combines with J gene TRBJ2-1; 12 positions match TRBD1. CDR3 in DNA: TGTGCCAGTAGTAGGGACAGGGGGCGAGTTGATGAGCAGTTCTTC. Its protein is CASSRDRGRVDEQFF.